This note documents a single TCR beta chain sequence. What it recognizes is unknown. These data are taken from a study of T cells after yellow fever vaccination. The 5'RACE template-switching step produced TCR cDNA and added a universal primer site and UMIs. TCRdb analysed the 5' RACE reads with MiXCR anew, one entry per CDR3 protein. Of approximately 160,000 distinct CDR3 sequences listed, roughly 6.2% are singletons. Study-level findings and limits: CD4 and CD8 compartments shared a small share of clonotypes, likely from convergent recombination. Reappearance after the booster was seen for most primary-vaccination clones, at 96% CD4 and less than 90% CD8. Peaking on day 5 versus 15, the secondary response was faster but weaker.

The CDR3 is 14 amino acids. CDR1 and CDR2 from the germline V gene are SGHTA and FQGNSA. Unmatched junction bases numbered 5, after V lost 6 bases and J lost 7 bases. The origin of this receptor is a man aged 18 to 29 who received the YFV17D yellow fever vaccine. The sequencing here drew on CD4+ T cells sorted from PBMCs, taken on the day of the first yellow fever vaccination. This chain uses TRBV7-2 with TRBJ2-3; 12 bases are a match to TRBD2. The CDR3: CASRLAGGRNTQYF. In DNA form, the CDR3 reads TGTGCCAGCAGACTAGCGGGGGGTCGGAATACGCAGTATTTT.